The 24 T cell receptor beta chains below come from one sample, sequenced in a study of cytomegalovirus exposure and HLA in healthy donors. The study ran its PCR with 60 Vbeta and 13 Jbeta primers. Produced via immunoSEQ multiplex PCR; TCRdb's table is partial and in-frame only. The repertoire holds 60,000 to 100,000 clones, with over 70% as singletons. Sequencing was carried out using PBMCs. Receptor source: a man between 40 and 49 years old in good health and CMV-seronegative.

The rearrangement uses TRBV7-2 and TRBJ2-2, with TRBD1 identical over 7 bases. This CDR3 comprises 16 residues. Germline loops: CDR1 SGHTA, CDR2 FQGNSA. The V segment lost 1 base and the J segment 6 bases; nucleotides outside the gene matches: 8. DNA of the CDR3: TGTGCCAGCAGCTTAGGGACGGGGACAGTCTCCGGGGAGCTGTTTTTT. Translated: CASSLGTGTVSGELFF. The full variable domain, completed using reference TRBV7-2 and TRBJ2-2, is GAGVSQSPSNKVTEKGKDVELRCDPISGHTALYWYRQSLGQGLEFLIYFQGNSAPDKSGLPSDRFSAERTGGSVSTLTIQRTQQEDSAVYLCASSLGTGTVSGELFFGEGSRLTVL.

The chain carries TRBV7-9 and TRBJ1-1; D call uncertain. This CDR3 comprises 13 residues. Germline CDR1 and CDR2: SEHNR and FQNEAQ (reference sequence). Deletions cut 1 base from V and 4 bases from J, with 7 bases between. CDR3 in DNA: TGTGCCAGCAGCTTAGTTCCCAGCACTGAAGCTTTCTTT. Protein: CASSLVPSTEAFF.

This chain uses TRBV14 with TRBJ2-3; TRBD2 might be the D (5 bases). V dropped 5 bases and J dropped 2 bases, with 14 bases sitting between them. CDR1 SGHDN and CDR2 FVKESK come from the germline V gene. The CDR3 is made up of 15 amino acids. CDR3 coding DNA: TGTGCCAGCAGCTTGGGAACTAGACCCACAGATACGCAGTATTTT. Its translation is CASSLGTRPTDTQYF.

The chain has TRBV19 and TRBJ1-2; TRBD1 aligns across 7 bases. The CDR3 contains 15 residues. V lost 0 bases to trimming and J lost 7 bases; unmatched junction nucleotides: 8. Per the germline V gene, CDR1 is LNHDA and CDR2 is SQIVND (reference sequence). The CDR3 bases are TGTGCCAGTAGTATAGAGGTTGCCAGGGGGGCTGGCTACACCTTC. It yields the protein CASSIEVARGAGYTF.

The chain combines TRBV19 with TRBJ1-3; possibly TRBD1 for D (6 bases). V was trimmed by 0 bases and J by 2 bases, leaving 8 bases between them. Germline-derived CDR1 and CDR2 are LNHDA and SQIVND (reference sequence). The CDR3 consists of 15 residues. CDR3 loop: CASSIDRGAGNTIYF. CDR3 nucleotides: TGTGCCAGTAGTATAGACAGGGGAGCTGGAAACACCATATATTTT.

The V gene is TRBV6-1, the J gene TRBJ2-7; 10 nucleotides align to TRBD1. V shed 4 bases and J 6 bases; nucleotides not matched to a gene: 12. Germline CDR1 and CDR2: MNHNS and SASEGT. The CDR3 covers 16 residues. The CDR3 sequence is CASSGLPGQGSLEQYF. The CDR3 nucleotides read TGTGCCAGCAGTGGGCTTCCGGGACAGGGGAGTCTCGAGCAGTACTTC.

This chain links TRBV2 with TRBJ2-2, with TRBD2 identical over 10 bases. The CDR3 totals 16 residues. Losses at the gene ends were 5 bases for V and 2 bases for J; bases not matched to a gene: 5. CDR1 and CDR2 (germline): SNHLY, FYNNEI. CDR3 in amino acids: CASSRTSGTNTGELFF. The CDR3 nucleotides read TGTGCCAGCAGTAGAACTAGCGGGACTAACACCGGGGAGCTGTTTTTT. The full variable domain, in which reference TRBV2 and TRBJ2-2 provide the parts outside the CDR3, is EPEVTQTPSHQVTQMGQEVILRCVPISNHLYFYWYRQILGQKVEFLVSFYNNEISEKSEIFDDQFSVERPDGSNFTLKIRSTKLEDSAMYFCASSRTSGTNTGELFFGEGSRLTVL.

The rearrangement uses TRBV9 and TRBJ2-1, with D maybe TRBD1 (6 bases). This CDR3 comprises 16 residues. V shed 0 bases and J shed 0 bases, with 10 bases lying between them. Germline V gene data show CDR1 as SGDLS and CDR2 as YYNGEE. The CDR3 bases are TGTGCCAGCAGCGTAGAAAGGGGGAGCTCCTACAATGAGCAGTTCTTC. Its protein is CASSVERGSSYNEQFF.

This clone was counted once. V and J are TRBV5-1 and TRBJ2-1; 9 bases align to TRBD2. CDR3 length: 17 residues. Germline lookup yields CDR1 SGHRS and CDR2 YFSETQ. With 0 bases clipped from V and 6 bases from J, the junction kept 10 bases outside the gene matches. Written as DNA, the CDR3 is TGCGCCAGCAGCTTGGCATTAGCGGGAGCTGGGGCCAATGAGCAGTTCTTC. Its translation: CASSLALAGAGANEQFF.

The gene calls are TRBV5-1 and TRBJ1-2; D is unresolved. Trimming stripped 5 bases from V and 8 bases from J, with 16 bases between. CDR1 and CDR2 from the germline V gene are SGHRS and YFSETQ. This CDR3 has 13 residues. The CDR3 spells CASRDIPPRGYTF. CDR3 nucleotide sequence: TGCGCCAGCAGAGATATCCCCCCGCGGGGCTACACCTTC.

This chain joins TRBV19 and TRBJ1-3; D ambiguous. There are 14 residues in the CDR3. V was shortened by 7 bases and J by 0 bases, with 10 bases between the two germline ends. Germline lookup yields CDR1 LNHDA and CDR2 SQIVND (reference sequence). The CDR3 protein is CASKRDFSGNTIYF. In DNA, the CDR3 is TGTGCCAGTAAGAGAGACTTCTCTGGAAACACCATATATTTT.

As regards this clone: An end of the junction does not agree with germline; a read error may underlie this. The chain joins TRBV5-4 to TRBJ2-6; 10 positions agree with TRBD2. Germline values: CDR1 SGHNT, CDR2 YYREEE (reference sequence). CDR3 size: 15 residues. The CDR3 region is CAGLAGGAGANGLTF. Written as DNA, the CDR3 is TGTGCCGGATTAGCGGGAGGTGCTGGGGCCAACGGCCTGACTTTC.

This sequence joins TRBV7-6 and TRBJ2-7; D is undetermined. This CDR3 is 11 amino acids long. Looked up from germline, CDR1 is SGHVS and CDR2 is FNYEAQ. V lost 4 bases to trimming and J lost 7 bases, with 8 bases between them. The CDR3 spells CASSSTGEQYF. Written as DNA, the CDR3 is TGTGCCAGCAGCTCGACTGGGGAGCAGTACTTC.

The count of this clone is one. The rearrangement uses TRBV7-9 and TRBJ2-6; tentatively, D is TRBD2 (5 bases). The germline gives CDR1 SEHNR, CDR2 FQNEAQ (reference sequence). V was clipped by 7 bases and J by 2 bases, with 12 bases between them. This CDR3 has 15 amino acids. The CDR3 region is CASTDGRAGANVLTF. DNA of the CDR3: TGTGCCAGCACGGACGGGCGGGCTGGGGCCAACGTCCTGACTTTC.

In the case of this clone: One end of the junction varies from germline; a read error may be responsible. CDR3 nucleotide sequence: TGCGCCAGCAGTTTGGGACTAGCGACGAACACCGGGGAGCTGTTTTTT. This gives the protein CASSLGLATNTGELFF. This chain joins TRBV5-1 and TRBJ2-2, with 10 bases aligning to TRBD2. Germline CDR1 is SGHRS and CDR2 is YFSETQ. This CDR3 has 16 residues.

This chain connects TRBV4-1 to TRBJ2-5; tentative D call: TRBD2 (6 bases). V was pared by 1 base and J by 1 base, with 16 bases between. CDR1 and CDR2 (germline): MGHRA, YSYEKL. The CDR3 has 17 residues. As DNA, the CDR3 is TGCGCCAGCAGCCAAGGAACGGGGGATGTCCCCCAAGAGACCCAGTACTTC. Encoded protein: CASSQGTGDVPQETQYF.

The genes are TRBV4-1 and TRBJ2-1; 7 bases agree with TRBD2. The germline gives CDR1 MGHRA, CDR2 YSYEKL. V shed 1 base, J shed 8 bases, and the junction held 14 bases outside the gene matches. This CDR3 is 17 amino acids long. DNA for the CDR3: TGCGCCAGCAGCCAAGCCCCCCCTGGCGGGAGTCCCCATGAGCAGTTCTTC. This encodes CASSQAPPGGSPHEQFF.

The chain couples TRBV2 to TRBJ1-6; 8 bases align to TRBD1. The CDR3 consists of 16 residues. The V gene end was trimmed by 5 bases and the J gene end by 6 bases; junction bases not matched to a gene: 9. Germline values: CDR1 SNHLY, CDR2 FYNNEI. The CDR3 here is CASSKDRVTVNSPLHF. CDR3 nucleotide sequence: TGTGCCAGCAGTAAGGACAGGGTAACAGTTAATTCACCCCTCCACTTT.

The CDR3 DNA reads as TGTGCCAGCCACCGGGAGAGCTCCTACAATGAGCAGTTCTTC. Translated: CASHRESSYNEQFF. The chain employs TRBV2 and TRBJ2-1; a possible D gene is TRBD2 (6 bases). CDR1 and CDR2 (germline): SNHLY, FYNNEI. The CDR3 runs 14 residues. Trimming stripped 8 bases from V and 0 bases from J, with 11 bases between. Full variable domain (remainder filled in from reference TRBV2 and TRBJ2-1): EPEVTQTPSHQVTQMGQEVILRCVPISNHLYFYWYRQILGQKVEFLVSFYNNEISEKSEIFDDQFSVERPDGSNFTLKIRSTKLEDSAMYFCASHRESSYNEQFFGPGTRLTVL.

This clone was observed a handful of times. The genes are TRBV11-2 and TRBJ2-1, with 8 bases matching TRBD2. The CDR3 spans 16 residues. CDR1 is SGHAT, CDR2 FQNNGV, per germline. Losses at the gene ends were 7 bases for V and 2 bases for J; bases not matched to a gene: 10. The CDR3 bases are TGTGCCAGCACCCCACCGGGTAGCGGGACCTACAATGAGCAGTTCTTC. It is translated as CASTPPGSGTYNEQFF.

The chain employs TRBV27 and TRBJ1-2, with a possible D match to TRBD1 (5 bases). The CDR3 spans 15 residues. Germline CDR1 is MNHEY and CDR2 is SMNVEV (reference sequence). V shed 3 bases and J shed 3 bases, with 14 bases lying between them. The CDR3 reads CASSFSQGGYYGYTF. The CDR3 DNA is TGTGCCAGCAGTTTCAGTCAGGGTGGCTACTATGGCTACACCTTC.

V is TRBV28 and J is TRBJ1-5, with TRBD1 as a possible D gene (6 bases). CDR1 is MDHEN, CDR2 SYDVKM, per germline. The CDR3 consists of 13 residues. Trimming left V 10 bases short and J 3 bases short, with 13 bases between. DNA of the CDR3: TGTGCCACCCTGACAGGTTACAATCAGCCCCAGCATTTT. Encoded protein: CATLTGYNQPQHF.

This clone was seen once. The genes are TRBV18 and TRBJ1-4, with 11 bases that match TRBD1. Germline CDR1 KGHSH, CDR2 LQKENI. This CDR3 has 14 amino acids. V shed 3 bases and J 6 bases; nucleotides not matched to a gene: 0. The CDR3 DNA follows: TGTGCCAGCTCACCGGGACAGGGGGATGAAAAACTGTTTTTT. Protein product: CASSPGQGDEKLFF.

V usage is TRBV19 and J usage is TRBJ2-1; D call uncertain. The CDR3 loop spans 16 amino acids. The germline gives CDR1 LNHDA, CDR2 SQIVND (reference sequence). V shed 0 bases and J shed 1 base, with 10 bases lying between them. CDR3 coding DNA: TGTGCCAGTAGTATAGATGAGGTAGGATCCTACAATGAGCAGTTCTTC. Residues: CASSIDEVGSYNEQFF.